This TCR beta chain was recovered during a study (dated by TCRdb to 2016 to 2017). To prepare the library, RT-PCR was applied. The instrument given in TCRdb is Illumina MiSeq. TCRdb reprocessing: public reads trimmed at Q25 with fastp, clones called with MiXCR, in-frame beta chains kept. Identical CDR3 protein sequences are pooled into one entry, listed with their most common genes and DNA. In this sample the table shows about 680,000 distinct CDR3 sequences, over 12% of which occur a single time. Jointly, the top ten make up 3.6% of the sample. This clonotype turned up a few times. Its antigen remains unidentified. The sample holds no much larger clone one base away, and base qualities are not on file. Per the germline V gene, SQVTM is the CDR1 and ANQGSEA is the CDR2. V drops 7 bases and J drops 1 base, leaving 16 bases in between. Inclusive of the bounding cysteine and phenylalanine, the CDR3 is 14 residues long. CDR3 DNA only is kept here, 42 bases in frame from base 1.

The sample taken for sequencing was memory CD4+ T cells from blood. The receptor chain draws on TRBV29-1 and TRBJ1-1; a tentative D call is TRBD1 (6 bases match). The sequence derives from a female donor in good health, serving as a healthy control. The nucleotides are TGCAGCGCCGTAGATACAGGGAGGAACACTGAAGCTTTCTTT. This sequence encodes CSAVDTGRNTEAFF.